This T cell receptor beta chain was sequenced in a study of lymphopenia after photon versus proton radiotherapy. Study-wide findings and caveats: Only patients who died were analyzed for survival; proton advantage is unproven. Larger post-nadir TCR diversity loss correlated inversely with survival in deceased patients. Oligoclonal CD8+ Temra expansion after nadir drove photon patients' diversity drop. Relative stability marked proton patients; photon patients lost diversity and naive cells.

V lost 0 bases and J 5 bases, leaving 9 bases between the germline ends. This CDR3 comprises 14 residues. Per germline, CDR1 SGHNT and CDR2 YYREEE (reference sequence). Assay: immunoSEQ multiplex PCR; the TCRdb copy retains only in-frame clones and omits some. The sample includes about 33,000 clones, roughly nine tenths of them seen just once. A remark on this clone: The antigen is undetermined.

The rearrangement joins TRBV5-4 to TRBJ2-1; D gene ambiguous. This sample comprised peripheral blood, obtained from a patient treated with photon-based radiotherapy. The source is a woman in her fifties or sixties with pancreatic cancer. CDR3 coding DNA: TGTGCCAGCAGCTTGGCGGGCTCGAACAATGAGCAGTTCTTC. The encoded protein is CASSLAGSNNEQFF.